The 28 T cell receptor beta chains reported below all come from one sample, sequenced in a study of vaccination and CD4 T cells after COVID-19. Described treatment: approximately nine-day PBMC culture with coronavirus spike peptide pools or control peptides (ViraFEST assay). Their specific antigens are unknown. An Oncomine TCR Beta short-read assay was used to sequence the DNA from cultured CD4+ T cells. Via MiXCR, TCRdb re-called the PCR reads, giving one row per CDR3 protein. The table includes around 19,000 distinct CDR3 sequences, about two thirds detected once. The sample taken for sequencing was CD4+ T cells from blood, cultured in vitro. The receptors were gathered from a human donor who had recovered from COVID-19.

This chain joins TRBV6-5 and TRBJ1-3; D unresolved. Trimming removed 4 bases at V and 4 bases at J, with 8 bases between. CDR3 size: 13 residues. CDR1 is MNHEY and CDR2 is SVGAGI in the germline V gene. In nucleotides, the CDR3 is TGTGCCAGCAGTTCGGAAAGCGGAAACACCATATATTTT. Translating it yields CASSSESGNTIYF.

The chain combines TRBV6-1 with TRBJ1-6, with a weak D call TRBD1 (5 bases). The ends were cut back, 6 bases at V and 3 bases at J, with 15 bases in the middle. Germline V CDR1 and CDR2: MNHNS, SASEGT. CDR3 length equals 16 residues. The CDR3 loop reads CASSNRGTNYNSPLHF. CDR3 nucleotide sequence: TGTGCCAGCAGCAACCGTGGGACCAACTATAATTCACCCCTCCACTTT.

The rearrangement uses TRBV7-2 and TRBJ2-2, with D possibly being TRBD2 (5 bases). Between the trimmed V and J ends, which lost 4 bases and 3 bases, there was a span of 12 bases. Germline CDR1 is SGHTA and CDR2 is FQGNSA. The length of the CDR3 is 15 residues. The CDR3 loop reads CASSSDSRYTGELFF. The DNA for the CDR3 is TGTGCCAGCAGCTCGGACTCGCGGTACACCGGGGAGCTGTTTTTT. The full variable domain, in which reference TRBV7-2 and TRBJ2-2 provide the parts outside the CDR3, is GAGVSQSPSNKVTEKGKDVELRCDPISGHTALYWYRQSLGQGLEFLIYFQGNSAPDKSGLPSDRFSAERTGGSVSTLTIQRTQQEDSAVYLCASSSDSRYTGELFFGEGSRLTVL.

The CDR3 nucleotides read TGCGCCAGCAGCTGGCCGGAGGGGGGGAACTATGGCTACACCTTC. Translating gives CASSWPEGGNYGYTF. J is TRBJ1-2 and V is TRBV5-1; possible D gene TRBD1, 6 bases. Germline V gene data show CDR1 as SGHRS and CDR2 as YFSETQ. V lost 3 bases and J 2 bases, leaving 14 bases between the germline ends. CDR3 length: 15 amino acids.

The chain combines TRBV7-2 with TRBJ1-5, with D uncertain. The CDR3 length is 15 residues. The germline CDR1 and CDR2 sequences are SGHTA and FQGNSA. The V gene lost 4 bases and the J gene lost 0 bases, with 10 bases spanning the gap. DNA of the CDR3: TGTGCCAGCAGCTCCGGGCGAGTTAGCAATCAGCCCCAGCATTTT. It encodes CASSSGRVSNQPQHF.

CDR3 sequence: CASSKDRVGQETQYF. The CDR3 DNA reads TGTGCCAGTAGTAAGGATAGGGTGGGACAAGAGACCCAGTACTTC. The chain employs TRBV19 and TRBJ2-5; D remains ambiguous. The germline V gene encodes CDR1 LNHDA and CDR2 SQIVND (reference sequence). The ends were cut back, 4 bases at V and 2 bases at J, with 14 bases in the middle. The CDR3 is 15 residues long. Full variable domain (outside the CDR3, taken from reference TRBV19 and TRBJ2-5): DGGITQSPKYLFRKEGQNVTLSCEQNLNHDAMYWYRQDPGQGLRLIYYSQIVNDFQKGDIAEGYSVSREKKESFPLTVTSAQKNPTAFYLCASSKDRVGQETQYFGPGTRLLVL.

The genes are TRBV4-3 and TRBJ2-5; 12 bases are a match to TRBD2. The CDR3 loop spans 19 amino acids. CDR1 is LGHNA, CDR2 YSLEER, per germline. The ends lost 0 bases at V and 2 bases at J; junction bases unmatched: 10. The CDR3 region is CASSQDRFTSGRSQETQYF. In nucleotides, the CDR3 is TGCGCCAGCAGCCAAGATCGGTTCACTAGCGGGAGGAGTCAAGAGACCCAGTACTTC.

This clonotype was seen only once. This rearrangement joins TRBV7-2 to TRBJ2-1; TRBD2 matches at 7 bases. The J call could be wrong; TRBJ2-7 is a better fit for the DNA end. Germline V gene lookup returns CDR1 SGHTA and CDR2 FQGNSA. The CDR3 loop spans 15 amino acids. In nucleotides, the CDR3 is TGTGCCAGCAGCTTACGCGGGGGAGTCTCCTACGAGCAGTACTTC. Translating it yields CASSLRGGVSYEQYF.

The chain links TRBV28 to TRBJ1-5; D remains unclear. Germline CDR1 is MDHEN and CDR2 is SYDVKM. The length of the CDR3 is 12 residues. The ends were cut back, 5 bases at V and 3 bases at J, with 5 bases in the middle. The CDR3, as DNA: TGTGCCAGCAGTCACTTCAATCAGCCCCAGCATTTT. This sequence encodes CASSHFNQPQHF.

The gene calls are TRBV6-2 or TRBV6-3 and TRBJ1-6; D gene unclear. The CDR3 contains 16 residues. Germline V gene data show CDR1 as MNHEY and CDR2 as SVGEGT. The germline V and J ends were trimmed by 2 bases and 7 bases, with 15 bases remaining between them. DNA of the CDR3: TGTGCCAGCAGTTACCCCCCTCTCCAGAGGAATTCACCCCTCCACTTT. Translation: CASSYPPLQRNSPLHF.

This chain links TRBV20-1 with TRBJ1-2, with 8 bases fitting TRBD1. J was trimmed by 6 bases and V by 4 bases; bases with no gene match: 7. Germline CDR1 reads DFQATT; CDR2 reads SNEGSKA (reference sequence). CDR3 length: 13 residues. The DNA of the CDR3 is TGCAGTGCTACAAGACAGGGGACGGATGGCTACACCTTC. This gives the protein CSATRQGTDGYTF.

The DNA for the CDR3 is TGCAGTGCTTTTGGGGGGCCTCGGAACACTGAAGCTTTCTTT. It translates to CSAFGGPRNTEAFF. This chain joins TRBV20-1 and TRBJ1-1; tentatively, D is TRBD1 (6 bases). Germline loops: CDR1 DFQATT, CDR2 SNEGSKA (reference sequence). The V and J ends lost 5 bases and 1 base respectively, with 14 bases between them. CDR3 size: 14 residues.

V and J are TRBV28 and TRBJ2-7; 7 bases align to TRBD2. This CDR3 spans 13 amino acids. The J segment lost 2 bases and the V segment lost 8 bases, leaving 6 bases of the junction unmatched. Germline values: CDR1 MDHEN, CDR2 SYDVKM. CDR3 protein: CASDTGGTYEQYF. Written as DNA, the CDR3 is TGTGCCAGCGATACGGGAGGAACCTACGAGCAGTACTTC. The full variable domain, with the rest looked up from reference TRBV28 and TRBJ2-7, is DVKVTQSSRYLVKRTGEKVFLECVQDMDHENMFWYRQDPGLGLRLIYFSYDVKMKEKGDIPEGYSVSREKKERFSLILESASTNQTSMYLCASDTGGTYEQYFGPGTRLTVT.

The V gene is TRBV28, the J gene TRBJ1-6; 7 bases agree with TRBD1. The V and J ends lost 2 bases and 14 bases, in that order; junction bases with no gene match: 9. The germline CDR1 and CDR2 sequences are MDHEN and SYDVKM. This CDR3 has 14 residues. This CDR3 reads CASSLTNARGALHF. CDR3 nucleotide sequence: TGTGCCAGCAGTTTAACGAACGCCAGGGGGGCCCTCCACTTT.

In its sample, this clonotype was seen a few times. The chain joins TRBV7-6 to TRBJ2-3; D not resolved. Germline CDR1 and CDR2: SGHVS and FNYEAQ. The CDR3 has 14 residues. Trimming shortened V by 1 base and J by 6 bases, and 11 bases separated the two germline ends. The CDR3 coding sequence is TGTGCCAGCAGCTTAGATACGGTCCGGGATACGCAGTATTTT. It specifies CASSLDTVRDTQYF.

The rearrangement uses TRBV5-5 and TRBJ1-1; possible D gene TRBD1, 5 bases. This CDR3 comprises 14 residues. V lost 1 base and J 6 bases, leaving 13 bases between the germline ends. Germline CDR1 reads SGHKS; CDR2 reads YYEKEE (reference sequence). CDR3 residues: CASSLSRAYPEAFF. DNA for the CDR3: TGTGCCAGCAGCTTGAGCAGGGCTTACCCTGAAGCTTTCTTT. Using reference TRBV5-5 and TRBJ1-1 for the parts outside the CDR3, the full variable domain is DAGVTQSPTHLIKTRGQQVTLRCSPISGHKSVSWYQQVLGQGPQFIFQYYEKEERGRGNFPDRFSARQFPNYSSELNVNALLLGDSALYLCASSLSRAYPEAFFGQGTRLTVV.

The chain employs TRBV20-1 and TRBJ2-1, with 9 positions matching TRBD2. CDR3 length equals 19 residues. Losses at the gene ends were 0 bases for V and 2 bases for J; bases not matched to a gene: 14. Germline CDR1 and CDR2: DFQATT and SNEGSKA (reference sequence). The CDR3 region is CSARELWKGGRAAYNEQFF. In nucleotides, the CDR3 is TGCAGTGCTAGAGAACTTTGGAAGGGCGGGAGGGCCGCCTACAATGAGCAGTTCTTC.

The chain has TRBV6-1 and TRBJ1-5, with D possibly TRBD1 on 5 matching bases. V lost 5 bases to trimming and J lost 2 bases, with 10 bases between them. This CDR3 contains 14 residues. Germline CDR1 is MNHNS and CDR2 is SASEGT. CDR3 amino acids: CASSRGVGNQPQHF. The CDR3 nucleotides are TGTGCCAGCAGTCGGGGGGTTGGCAATCAGCCCCAGCATTTT.

V and J are TRBV20-1 and TRBJ2-2; D assignment may be TRBD1 or TRBD2 (5 bases each). V was trimmed by 6 bases and J by 5 bases, leaving 19 bases between them. The CDR3 totals 15 residues. The V gene's germline CDR1 is DFQATT and CDR2 SNEGSKA (reference sequence). This CDR3 is CSALGTGGGTGELFF. In DNA form, the CDR3 reads TGCAGTGCCCTCGGGACCGGCGGTGGGACCGGGGAGCTGTTTTTT.

The rearrangement uses TRBV6-5 and TRBJ2-7; D is ambiguous. Germline V gives CDR1 MNHEY, CDR2 SVGAGI. This CDR3 comprises 13 residues. With 2 bases removed from V and 0 bases from J, the gap between germline ends came to 5 bases. The CDR3 sequence is CASSYKASYEQYF. The CDR3 DNA sequence: TGTGCCAGCAGTTACAAGGCCTCCTACGAGCAGTACTTC.

The chain joins TRBV30 to TRBJ1-3, with TRBD1 matching over 7 bases. The CDR3 is 13 amino acids. The germline V gene encodes CDR1 GTSNPN and CDR2 SVGIG (reference sequence). The trim removed 0 bases at V and 8 bases at J, leaving 4 bases unmatched. The CDR3 sequence is CAWSVQQGHTIYF. The CDR3, as DNA: TGTGCCTGGAGTGTCCAACAGGGGCACACCATATATTTT.

In DNA, the CDR3 is TGTGCCAGCAGTTCCCTGAAACAAGAGACCCAGTACTTC. It yields the protein CASSSLKQETQYF. The V gene is TRBV6-2 or TRBV6-3, the J gene TRBJ2-5; the D is unclear. The CDR3 contains 13 residues. V lost 4 bases to trimming and J lost 2 bases, with 8 bases between them. Per germline, CDR1 MNHEY and CDR2 SVGEGT.

The genes are TRBV10-3 and TRBJ2-7; 10 positions match TRBD1. Germline-derived CDR1 and CDR2 are ENHRY and SYGVKD. V lost 6 bases to trimming and J lost 5 bases; unmatched junction nucleotides: 10. The CDR3 loop spans 15 amino acids. The CDR3 region is CAISKDRGDFDEQYF. The CDR3 DNA follows: TGTGCCATCAGCAAGGACAGGGGGGATTTCGACGAGCAGTACTTC.

This chain uses TRBV10-3 with TRBJ1-5, with 9 positions matching TRBD1. Germline CDR1 is ENHRY and CDR2 is SYGVKD. Losses at the gene ends were 10 bases for V and 5 bases for J; bases not matched to a gene: 3. This CDR3 comprises 12 residues. The CDR3 is CATGQGYQPQHF. DNA of the CDR3: TGTGCCACGGGACAGGGCTATCAGCCCCAGCATTTT.

This clonotype was found once. The V call is TRBV28, the J call TRBJ1-2; 7 positions agree with TRBD1. V lost 6 bases, J lost 8 bases, and 6 bases stayed unmatched. Germline V gives CDR1 MDHEN, CDR2 SYDVKM. The CDR3 totals 12 residues. This chain's CDR3 is CASRTGSLGYTF. The CDR3, as DNA: TGTGCCAGCAGGACAGGGAGTTTGGGCTACACCTTC.

This chain links TRBV7-9 with TRBJ1-2, with TRBD1 matching 7 bases. Germline CDR1 and CDR2: SEHNR and FQNEAQ (reference sequence). J was trimmed by 0 bases and V by 3 bases; bases with no gene match: 4. The CDR3 has 15 residues. The CDR3, as DNA: TGTGCCAGCAGCTTCACAGGGGTCTCTAACTATGGCTACACCTTC. This translates into CASSFTGVSNYGYTF. The full variable domain, completed using reference TRBV7-9 and TRBJ1-2, is DTGVSQNPRHKITKRGQNVTFRCDPISEHNRLYWYRQTLGQGPEFLTYFQNEAQLEKSRLLSDRFSAERPKGSFSTLEIQRTEQGDSAMYLCASSFTGVSNYGYTFGSGTRLTVV.

The chain recombines TRBV27 with TRBJ2-7, with D possibly called TRBD1 or TRBD2 (5 bases each). The V gene's germline CDR1 is MNHEY and CDR2 SMNVEV (reference sequence). V was shortened by 1 base and J by 3 bases, with 19 bases between the two germline ends. There are 17 residues in the CDR3. Here the CDR3 reads CASSLLGHGEGFYEQYF. CDR3 sequence (DNA): TGTGCCAGCAGTTTATTAGGGCACGGTGAGGGGTTCTACGAGCAGTACTTC.

The chain joins TRBV6-2 or TRBV6-3 to TRBJ1-6; no clear D. The germline CDR1 and CDR2 sequences are MNHEY and SVGEGT. This CDR3 region has 15 residues. The V end lost 6 bases, the J end lost 8 bases, and 17 bases lay between the germline ends. The CDR3 bases are TGTGCCAGCAGAGATGCTAAAGGTTCATATTCACCCCTCCACTTT. Translation: CASRDAKGSYSPLHF.